This TCR beta chain is drawn from a study of beta chain features in type 1 diabetes. Expressed TCRB transcripts were sequenced, since all the RNA that had been isolated was reverse transcribed. Generated by immunoSEQ multiplex PCR, the TCRdb table keeps only in-frame clones and is missing some. This table has more than 300,000 clones, over 8.5% appearing once. Findings of the study overall: In all four CD4+ subsets, TCRB CDR3 length was significantly, moderately reduced in type 1 diabetes.

With regard to this clone: Its specificity is unknown.

Based on CD45RO/CCR7/CD25/CD127/CD95/CD27, CD4+ regulatory, stem cell-like memory, naive and central memory cells were sorted. The CDR3 loop spans 15 amino acids. V lost 3 bases and J lost 4, with 13 bases in between. Looked up from germline, CDR1 is SGHVS and CDR2 is FNYEAQ. This rearrangement joins TRBV7-6 to TRBJ1-5, with D hard to call. This receptor was obtained from a man between 25 and 39 years old with type 1 diabetes. Sample: central memory CD4+ T cells from blood. CDR3 residues: CASSFVSRVNQPQHF. The DNA of the CDR3 is TGTGCCAGCAGCTTCGTGAGTCGGGTTAATCAGCCCCAGCATTTT.